These T cell receptor beta chains were read from a single sample in a study of blood T cell repertoires in COVID-19. Using immunoSEQ multiplex PCR, the repertoire was profiled, and TCRdb retains in-frame clones only, with some absent. The sample yields about 86,000 clones, 87% seen once. Sequenced: peripheral blood. These receptors all come from a human donor in a cohort sampled during active COVID-19. CDR3s include the opening cysteine and the closing phenylalanine or tryptophan. A D gene is named only where the DNA matches it firmly. Size values are once, few and many counts, or a class for expanded clones, and some rows have none.

v_call	j_call	d_call	clone_size	cdr3_nt	cdr3_aa
TRBV27	TRBJ1-1	.	.	TGTGCCAGCAGTTCCCACGGGGGGGCTCTGAACACTGAAGCTTTCTTT	CASSSHGGALNTEAFF
TRBV28	TRBJ2-1	.	.	TGTGCCAGCAGTTGGGTCCCAGAGGGGGATCGGAATGAGCAGTTCTTC	CASSWVPEGDRNEQFF
TRBV5-4	TRBJ2-7	.	few	TGTGCCAGCGGGACTTCGGGGAACGAGCAGTACTTC	CASGTSGNEQYF
TRBV6-5	TRBJ2-1	TRBD2	few	TGTGCCAGCAGGCGCCCTAGCGGGAGCAATGAGCAGTTCTTC	CASRRPSGSNEQFF
TRBV19	TRBJ2-1	TRBD2	.	TGTGCCAGTAGTAAGACAGCGGGAGAGTGGAATGAGCAGTTCTTC	CASSKTAGEWNEQFF
TRBV7-9	TRBJ1-4	.	.	TGTGCCAGCAGCTCCGGGGTCTCTGCGGCGAGAAATGAAAAACTGTTTTTT	CASSSGVSAARNEKLFF
TRBV11-2	TRBJ2-2	.	.	TGTGCCAGCAGCTTACCTCCAGGCACCGGGGAGCTGTTTTTT	CASSLPPGTGELFF
TRBV2	TRBJ2-7	.	.	TGTGCCACCAGGTTAGAAGTGAGCGAGCAGTACTTC	CATRLEVSEQYF
TRBV5-4	TRBJ2-7	TRBD2	.	TGTGCCAGCAGCCCCGGGACTAGCGGGCAGTACGAGCAGTACTTC	CASSPGTSGQYEQYF
TRBV5-1	TRBJ1-1	.	.	TGCGCCAGCAGCTATAGGGGGAGCGACACTGAAGCTTTCTTT	CASSYRGSDTEAFF
TRBV6-1	TRBJ2-1	.	.	TGTGCCAGCAGTGAAGCAGCGGGCTCCTACAATGAGCAGTTCTTC	CASSEAAGSYNEQFF
TRBV19	TRBJ1-3	.	.	TGTGCCAGTAGTATCATCGGGAGCTCTGGAAACACCATATATTTT	CASSIIGSSGNTIYF
TRBV5-6	TRBJ1-2	TRBD1	.	TGTGCCAGCAGCCCGGGGGACAGGGGGTATAACTATGGCTACACCTTC	CASSPGDRGYNYGYTF
TRBV27	TRBJ2-7	TRBD1	once	TGTGCCAGCAGTTTATCGAGGGGGCCGAATCCCTACGAGCAGTACTTC	CASSLSRGPNPYEQYF
TRBV5-1	TRBJ2-5	TRBD2	.	TGCGCCAGCAGGATGGGGGGGCAAGAGACCCAGTACTTC	CASRMGGQETQYF
TRBV27	TRBJ2-7	.	.	TGTGCCAGCAGTTTAGGGGGGACTCCCTACGAGCAGTACTTC	CASSLGGTPYEQYF
TRBV7-3	TRBJ2-5	TRBD2	.	TGTGCCAGCAGCTCTAGCGGGAGCGCCGGAGAGACCCAGTACTTC	CASSSSGSAGETQYF
TRBV19	TRBJ2-2	.	.	TGTGCCAGTAAGGGACAAGCGAACACCGGGGAGCTGTTTTTT	CASKGQANTGELFF
TRBV28	TRBJ2-7	TRBD1	.	TGTGCCAGCAGTCCCCTTCACGGGACAGGGGGACTAAGCTCCTACGAGCAGTACTTC	CASSPLHGTGGLSSYEQYF
TRBV6-5	TRBJ2-1	.	.	TGTGCCAGCAGTTACGGGGTGGAGGGAGATGAGCAGTTCTTC	CASSYGVEGDEQFF
TRBV19	TRBJ1-5	.	few	TGTGCCAGTGAACAGGGAGAGGGCAATCAGCCCCAGCATTTT	CASEQGEGNQPQHF
TRBV19	TRBJ1-2	.	once	TGTGCCAGCGCGGGGAGGGGGTTAAAGACGGGCTACACCTTC	CASAGRGLKTGYTF
TRBV7-2	TRBJ1-4	TRBD1	.	TGTGCCAGCAGCACCGACAGGGGTAATGAAAAACTGTTTTTT	CASSTDRGNEKLFF
TRBV6-5	TRBJ2-7	.	.	TGTGCCAGCAGACCCTCGAACGGGCTGGGGGGCGAGCAGTACTTC	CASRPSNGLGGEQYF